The T cell receptor beta chain under discussion was sequenced for a study of T cells in Graves' hyperthyroidism and ophthalmopathy. Findings and caveats of the study: Ophthalmopathy could be told apart from stable hyperthyroidism with a 13 V-J model.

CDR1 SEHNR and CDR2 FQNEAQ come from the germline V gene (reference sequence). The CDR3 consists of 17 residues. V gave up 5 bases and J gave up 6 bases, with 23 bases separating them. The authors deemed Graves' hyperthyroidism stable absent ophthalmopathy progression within 18 months. Lactation, pregnancy, other autoimmune disease or uncontrolled infection led to exclusion of patients. As regards this clonotype: Its antigen is undetermined.

RNA transcripts provided the source from which TCR beta CDR3 regions were amplified. A first-round RT-PCR of the TCR CDR3 used the HTBI primer set. MiXCR, applied by TCRdb to the multiplex PCR reads, yields one record per CDR3 protein. This table holds about 610,000 distinct CDR3 sequences, 40% to 55% found once. Specimen: peripheral blood or thyroid tissue (not recorded which). The chain uses TRBV7-9 and TRBJ2-1, with D tentatively TRBD1 (5 bases). The receptor's source is a woman aged 18-29 years with Graves' hyperthyroidism. The CDR3 is CASSRERSGALFNEQFF. CDR3 DNA sequence: TGTGCCAGCAGCCGTGAGAGGAGTGGGGCTCTCTTCAATGAGCAGTTCTTC.